The text below deals with one T cell receptor beta chain. Its antigen is undetermined. This record belongs to a study of cytomegalovirus exposure and HLA in healthy donors. As for the study in general: Both the 120 validation repertoires and the approximately 700 first-cohort repertoires used the same platform, as reported by a later analysis.

Study conclusions and caveats: The investigators catalogued 164 TCR beta chains as cytomegalovirus-associated. Confirmation was obtained in vitro that three CMV-associated chains are specific for CMV antigens.

Clones were read by immunoSEQ multiplex PCR, and TCRdb kept only the in-frame ones, dropping some. The sample lists more than 110,000 clones; 88% were seen once. The CDR3 runs 13 residues. Losses at the gene ends were 9 bases for V and 0 bases for J; bases not matched to a gene: 2. Germline assignment: CDR1 MGHDK and CDR2 SYGVNS. The TCR originated in a woman between 18 and 30 years old in good health and CMV-seropositive. The sample comprised PBMCs. The chain has TRBV25-1 and TRBJ2-7; 10 bases are a match to TRBD2. For the CDR3, the DNA is TGTGCCAGTCGACTAGCGGGCTCCTACGAGCAGTACTTC. Protein sequence: CASRLAGSYEQYF.